Presented here are 22 T cell receptor beta chains from one specimen sequenced in a study of blood T cell repertoires in COVID-19. Assay used: immunoSEQ multiplex PCR; TCRdb lists only in-frame clones, some missing. The sample includes a few hundred thousand clones, approximately 84% of them seen just once. The material sequenced was PBMCs or T cells enriched from blood (not recorded which). All receptors derive from a man between 35 and 55 years old who had recovered from COVID-19.

This clone was seen a single time. The rearrangement joins TRBV4-2 to TRBJ2-1, with D perhaps matching TRBD2 (6 bases). Germline V gives CDR1 LGHNA, CDR2 YNFKEQ. The V end was cut by 2 bases, the J end by 9 bases, with 17 bases between. There are 15 residues in the CDR3. The CDR3: CASSQLLARVSEQFF. The CDR3 bases are TGTGCCAGCAGCCAACTCCTAGCGCGGGTGAGTGAGCAGTTCTTC.

This clone came up once. V usage is TRBV2 and J usage is TRBJ1-6; TRBD1 matches at 12 bases. The CDR3 length is 14 residues. The trim removed 7 bases at V and 10 bases at J, leaving 5 bases unmatched. In germline, CDR1 is SNHLY, CDR2 FYNNEI. The DNA of the CDR3 is TGTGCCAGCACCGCCGGGACAGGGGGCTCACCCCTCCACTTT. Amino acid sequence: CASTAGTGGSPLHF.

V usage is TRBV10-3 and J usage is TRBJ1-3; 7 nucleotides match TRBD1. Germline CDR1 reads ENHRY; CDR2 reads SYGVKD. The CDR3 covers 16 residues. The trim removed 11 bases at V and 0 bases at J, leaving 13 bases unmatched. CDR3 DNA: TGTGCCTCGGGGGACAGACTATCCGGCTCTGGAAACACCATATATTTT. Its protein product is CASGDRLSGSGNTIYF.

This chain uses TRBV30 with TRBJ1-2; 12 bases are shared with TRBD1. CDR3 size: 14 residues. V lost 6 bases and J lost 8; bases outside the gene matches: 10. CDR1 and CDR2 (germline): GTSNPN, SVGIG (reference sequence). The CDR3: CACDRDRGLGGYTF. The CDR3 nucleotides are TGTGCCTGCGACCGGGACAGGGGGCTAGGCGGCTACACCTTC. The whole variable domain, remainder taken from reference TRBV30 and TRBJ1-2, is SQTIHQWPATLVQPVGSPLSLECTVEGTSNPNLYWYRQAAGRGLQLLFYSVGIGQISSEVPQNLSASRPQDRQFILSSKKLLLSDSGFYLCACDRDRGLGGYTFGSGTRLTVV.

This clone has a handful of counts. The chain recombines TRBV5-5 with TRBJ2-1; D gene unclear. V gave up 1 base and J gave up 5 bases, with 4 bases separating them. The CDR3 has 12 amino acids. The germline CDR1 and CDR2 sequences are SGHKS and YYEKEE (reference sequence). In DNA, the CDR3 is TGTGCCAGCAGCTTGCCGGACAATGAGCAGTTCTTC. It codes for CASSLPDNEQFF.

In this sample, this clone turned up a few times. This rearrangement joins TRBV27 to TRBJ1-5, with 8 nucleotides matching TRBD1. Per the germline V gene, CDR1 is MNHEY and CDR2 is SMNVEV (reference sequence). The V gene end was trimmed by 7 bases and the J gene end by 3 bases; junction bases not matched to a gene: 8. This CDR3 spans 15 amino acids. CDR3 protein: CASTIGQGTNQPQHF. The CDR3 nucleotides are TGTGCCAGCACCATCGGACAGGGAACCAATCAGCCCCAGCATTTT.

This chain links TRBV18 with TRBJ1-5; 11 bases map to TRBD1. The CDR3 spans 14 residues. CDR1 KGHSH and CDR2 LQKENI come from the germline V gene. V gave up 6 bases and J gave up 7 bases; unmatched junction bases: 5. CDR3 sequence reads: CASSSGTGGQPQHF. In DNA, the CDR3 is TGTGCCAGCTCGTCCGGGACAGGGGGGCAGCCCCAGCATTTT.

This chain uses TRBV27 with TRBJ2-7; 8 nucleotides match TRBD1. From germline, CDR1 is MNHEY and CDR2 SMNVEV (reference sequence). The CDR3 has 16 amino acids. V lost 0 bases, J lost 5 bases, and 9 bases stayed unmatched. CDR3 nucleotides: TGTGCCAGCAGTTTATCCCCTCGGACAGGGAGAGACGAGCAGTACTTC. It yields the protein CASSLSPRTGRDEQYF.

The V call is TRBV6-5, the J call TRBJ2-5; possibly TRBD1 for D (5 bases). Germline CDR1 is MNHEY and CDR2 is SVGAGI. Trimming shortened V by 5 bases and J by 5 bases, and 12 bases separated the two germline ends. This CDR3 has 13 amino acids. This CDR3 reads CASSRTAGETQYF. DNA for the CDR3: TGTGCCAGCAGTCGTACCGCAGGGGAGACCCAGTACTTC.

This clone was seen more than once but under ten times. The V call is TRBV2, the J call TRBJ1-2, with 9 bases lining up with TRBD1. The CDR3 runs to 15 residues. Germline values: CDR1 SNHLY, CDR2 FYNNEI. V trimming: 5 bases; J trimming: 3 bases; junction bases outside the gene matches: 7. CDR3: CASSPRQGGDYGYTF. DNA for the CDR3: TGTGCCAGCAGTCCACGACAGGGGGGTGACTATGGCTACACCTTC.

Only a few counts were recorded for this clone. This rearrangement joins TRBV24-1 to TRBJ2-3; TRBD1 might be the D (6 bases). Germline CDR1 is KGHDR and CDR2 is SFDVKD. The germline V and J ends were trimmed by 0 bases and 2 bases, with 17 bases remaining between them. This CDR3 spans 18 amino acids. The CDR3 loop is CATSDLQGNSEHTDTQYF. CDR3 DNA: TGTGCCACCAGTGATTTGCAGGGGAATTCAGAACACACAGATACGCAGTATTTT.

The chain has TRBV27 and TRBJ2-1; possibly TRBD1 for D (6 bases). The V and J ends lost 5 bases and 2 bases respectively, with 13 bases between them. Per germline, CDR1 MNHEY and CDR2 SMNVEV (reference sequence). There are 15 residues in the CDR3. The CDR3 here is CASSTRQGPYNEQFF. The DNA of the CDR3 is TGTGCCAGCAGTACCCGGCAGGGGCCCTACAATGAGCAGTTCTTC.

This clone was recorded once. V usage is TRBV15 and J usage is TRBJ1-2, with TRBD1 as a possible D gene (5 bases). V was pared by 5 bases and J by 4 bases, with 17 bases between. The germline CDR1 and CDR2 sequences are LNHNV and YYDKDF (reference sequence). The CDR3 has 15 residues. In DNA form, the CDR3 reads TGTGCCACCAGCCGAGGGACCGCGGAGGGCTATGGCTACACCTTC. Protein: CATSRGTAEGYGYTF.

This chain uses TRBV6-2 or TRBV6-3 with TRBJ1-4, with 11 bases matching TRBD1. In germline, CDR1 is MNHEY, CDR2 SVGEGT. The CDR3 consists of 16 residues. V was pared by 6 bases and J by 7 bases, with 10 bases of the junction left unmatched. Here the CDR3 reads CASSPHLGQGAEKLFF. The CDR3 DNA is TGTGCCAGCAGCCCTCACCTTGGACAGGGGGCTGAAAAACTGTTTTTT.

The gene calls are TRBV5-4 and TRBJ1-1, with 12 nucleotides matching TRBD1. Per germline, CDR1 SGHNT and CDR2 YYREEE (reference sequence). With 5 bases clipped from V and 6 bases from J, the junction kept 8 bases outside the gene matches. There are 15 residues in the CDR3. CDR3 coding DNA: TGTGCCAGCAGTTCCCCGGGACAGGGGGCTCCTGAAGCTTTCTTT. Translating it yields CASSSPGQGAPEAFF.

The gene calls are TRBV5-1 and TRBJ1-1; 8 bases are a match to TRBD1. The CDR3 is 14 amino acids. Trimming took 4 bases from V and 5 from J; bases not matched to a gene: 7. Germline V gives CDR1 SGHRS, CDR2 YFSETQ. The DNA for the CDR3 is TGCGCCAGCAGCGAGACAGGGGTTGAGACTGAAGCTTTCTTT. The encoded protein is CASSETGVETEAFF.

The chain links TRBV29-1 to TRBJ1-1; tentative D call: TRBD1 (6 bases). V shed 5 bases and J shed 4 bases, with 14 bases lying between them. CDR1 is SQVTM, CDR2 ANQGSEA, per germline. CDR3 length equals 13 residues. CDR3: CSVRQGTGTEAFF. The CDR3 nucleotides read TGCAGCGTTCGGCAGGGGACGGGCACTGAAGCTTTCTTT.

This clone was detected once. CDR3 in amino acids: CASSFDRGLQYF. CDR3 sequence (DNA): TGCGCCAGCAGCTTCGACAGGGGCCTTCAGTACTTC. The chain uses TRBV5-1 and TRBJ2-4, with TRBD1 identical over 8 bases. V shed 2 bases and J 11 bases; nucleotides not matched to a gene: 3. CDR3 length equals 12 residues. Germline-derived CDR1 and CDR2 are SGHRS and YFSETQ.

This clone has a handful of counts. V and J are TRBV27 and TRBJ2-1; 11 positions match TRBD2. J lost 7 bases, V lost 5 bases, and 13 bases had no gene match. The CDR3 runs 17 residues. Germline V lookup: CDR1 MNHEY, CDR2 SMNVEV (reference sequence). The CDR3, as DNA: TGTGCCAGCAGTCGATACCCCGGGACTAGCGGAGGGAATGAGCAGTTCTTC. Encoded protein: CASSRYPGTSGGNEQFF.

This rearrangement joins TRBV29-1 to TRBJ2-5; no clear D. V lost 5 bases, J lost 1 base, and 8 bases lay in between. Germline-derived CDR1 and CDR2 are SQVTM and ANQGSEA. CDR3 size: 12 residues. The CDR3 here is CSVSTGQETQYF. For the CDR3, the DNA is TGCAGCGTTTCAACGGGCCAAGAGACCCAGTACTTC.

The J gene is TRBJ2-7, the V gene TRBV18; D is uncertain. Germline lookup yields CDR1 KGHSH and CDR2 LQKENI. Between the trimmed V and J ends, which lost 2 bases and 3 bases, there was a span of 8 bases. CDR3 size: 13 residues. The CDR3 sequence: CASSPRLVYEQYF. The CDR3 coding sequence is TGTGCCAGCTCACCAAGGCTAGTCTACGAGCAGTACTTC.

V usage is TRBV27 and J usage is TRBJ2-2, with D possibly TRBD2 on 6 matching bases. V lost 6 bases and J 4 bases, leaving 12 bases between the germline ends. Germline V gene sequence: CDR1 MNHEY, CDR2 SMNVEV (reference sequence). This CDR3 has 14 amino acids. The CDR3 DNA reads TGTGCCAGCAGAAGACTAGACCTCACCGGGGAGCTGTTTTTT. This sequence encodes CASRRLDLTGELFF.